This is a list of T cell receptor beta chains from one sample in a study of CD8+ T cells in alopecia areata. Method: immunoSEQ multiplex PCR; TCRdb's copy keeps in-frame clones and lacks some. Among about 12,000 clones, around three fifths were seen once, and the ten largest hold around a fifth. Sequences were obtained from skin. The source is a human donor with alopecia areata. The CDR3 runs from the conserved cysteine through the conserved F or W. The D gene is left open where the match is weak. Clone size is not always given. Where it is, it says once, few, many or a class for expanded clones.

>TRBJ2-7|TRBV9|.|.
TGTGCCAGCAGCGTAGATGGAGCCTACGAGCAGTACTTC
CASSVDGAYEQYF
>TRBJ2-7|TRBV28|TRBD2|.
TGTGCCAGCAGTTTGAATGCGGGAGGGCCGGAGGAGCAGTACTTC
CASSLNAGGPEEQYF
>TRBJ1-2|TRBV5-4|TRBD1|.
TGTGCCAGCAGCGCTAACAGGGGACGGGATGGCTACACCTTC
CASSANRGRDGYTF
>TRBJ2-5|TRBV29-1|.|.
TGCAGCGTTGACCAAGGTGGAGAGACCCAGTACTTC
CSVDQGGETQYF
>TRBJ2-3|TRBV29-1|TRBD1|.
TGCAGCGTGGAGAACCAGCTCCGGGACAGGGAATTAGATACGCAGTATTTT
CSVENQLRDRELDTQYF
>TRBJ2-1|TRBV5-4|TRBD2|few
TGTGCCAGCAGTTGGGGGACTAGCGGCTACAATGAGCAGTTCTTC
CASSWGTSGYNEQFF
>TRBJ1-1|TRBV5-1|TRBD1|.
TGCGCCAGCGGACGATCTGACAGGGACACTGAAGCTTTCTTT
CASGRSDRDTEAFF
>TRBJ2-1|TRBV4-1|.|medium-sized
TGCGCCAGCAGCCAAATCTCCATGTCCGCGGCGACCTCCTACAATGAGCAGTTCTTC
CASSQISMSAATSYNEQFF
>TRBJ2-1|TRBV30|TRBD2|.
TGTGCCTGGAGTCCGGGACTAGTGGTAAATGAGCAGTTCTTC
CAWSPGLVVNEQFF
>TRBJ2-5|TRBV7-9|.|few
TGTGCCAGCAGCTTTGTTGGCGGCCAAGAGACCCAGTACTTC
CASSFVGGQETQYF
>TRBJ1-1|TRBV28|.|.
TGTGCCAGCAGTTTAAGGGTGGGCACTGAAGCTTTCTTT
CASSLRVGTEAFF
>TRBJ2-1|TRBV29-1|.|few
TGCAGCGTTGAAAGGGGGGCAGGGTTTTCGATTGGGAATGAGCAGTTCTTC
CSVERGAGFSIGNEQFF
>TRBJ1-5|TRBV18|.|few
TGTGCCAGCTCAGACATGCGCAATCAGCCCCAGCATTTT
CASSDMRNQPQHF
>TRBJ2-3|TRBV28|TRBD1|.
TGTGCCAGCAGTTTACCCGGGACAGGGATCACAGATACGCAGTATTTT
CASSLPGTGITDTQYF
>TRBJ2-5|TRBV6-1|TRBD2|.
TGTGCCAGCAGTGAAGCGCTGGCTAGCGGGAGTGAGACCCAGTACTTC
CASSEALASGSETQYF
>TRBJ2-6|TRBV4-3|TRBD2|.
TGCGCCAGCAGCCAAGGACTAGCGGGATCTAGTGGGGCCAATGTCCTGACTTTC
CASSQGLAGSSGANVLTF
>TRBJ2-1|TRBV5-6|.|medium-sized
TGTGCCAGCTCACAGGGTCCCAACAATGAGCAGTTCTTC
CASSQGPNNEQFF
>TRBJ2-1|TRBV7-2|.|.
TGTGCCAGCAGCTTCGATCTCGAAGCCAGCTCCTACAATGAGCAGTTCTTC
CASSFDLEASSYNEQFF
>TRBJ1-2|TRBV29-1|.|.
TGCAGCGTTGAAAGGCAGGCCCTTAACTATGGCTACACCTTC
CSVERQALNYGYTF
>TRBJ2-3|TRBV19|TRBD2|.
TGTGCCAGCGATGAGAGCGGGAAGCTCACAGATACGCAGTATTTT
CASDESGKLTDTQYF
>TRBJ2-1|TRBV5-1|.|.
TGCGCCAGCAGCACGGACGCGAGCTCCTACAATGAGCAGTTCTTC
CASSTDASSYNEQFF
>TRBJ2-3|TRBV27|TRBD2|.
TGTGCCAGCAGTTTATGGGGACTAGCAGAGATCACAGATACGCAGTATTTT
CASSLWGLAEITDTQYF
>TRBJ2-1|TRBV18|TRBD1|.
TGTGCCAGCTCACCGTACAGGGGGAACAATGAGCAGTTCTTC
CASSPYRGNNEQFF
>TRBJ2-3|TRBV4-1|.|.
TGCGCCAGCAGCCAAGATAGGGGGGAGGGCCTCACAGATACGCAGTATTTT
CASSQDRGEGLTDTQYF
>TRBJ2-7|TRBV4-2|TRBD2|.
TGTGCCAGCAGCCAAGAAATCGGGAGGATCGGCGAGCAGTACTTC
CASSQEIGRIGEQYF
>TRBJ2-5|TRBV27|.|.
TGTGCCAGCAGTTTGATGACGAAGCTGGAGACCCAGTACTTC
CASSLMTKLETQYF
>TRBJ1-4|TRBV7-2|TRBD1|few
TGTGCCAGCAGCCCCGGGACAGCAACTAATGAAAAACTGTTTTTT
CASSPGTATNEKLFF
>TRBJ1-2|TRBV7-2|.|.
TGTGCCAGCAGCCGCGTGTCTGACGGATATGGCTACACCTTC
CASSRVSDGYGYTF
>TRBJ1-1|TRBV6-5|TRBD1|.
TGTGCCAGCAGCCCGGACAGGGCGGCGAACACTGAAGCTTTCTTT
CASSPDRAANTEAFF
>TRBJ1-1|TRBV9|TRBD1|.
TGTGCCAGCAGCGAGGCAGGGGGGAACACTGAAGCTTTCTTT
CASSEAGGNTEAFF
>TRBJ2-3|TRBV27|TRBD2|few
TGTGCCAGCAGTTCGCTGAAAAGCGGGAGGGCAGATACGCAGTATTTT
CASSSLKSGRADTQYF
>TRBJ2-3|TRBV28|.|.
TGTGCCAGCAGTCCCCGGGGGCAATTTTTGAGCACAGATACGCAGTATTTT
CASSPRGQFLSTDTQYF
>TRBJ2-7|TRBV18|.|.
TGTGCCAGCTCACCACCTACAGGTTACGAGCAGTACTTC
CASSPPTGYEQYF
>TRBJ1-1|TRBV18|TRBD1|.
TGTGCCAGCTCAATAGTGGACAGGGGGACTGAAGCTTTCTTT
CASSIVDRGTEAFF
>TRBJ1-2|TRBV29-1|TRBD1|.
TGCAGCGTAACAGGGGGCAGTAACTATGGCTACACCTTC
CSVTGGSNYGYTF
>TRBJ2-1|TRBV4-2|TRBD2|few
TGTGCCAGCAGCCAAGATGGCCTCCGGAGGAGCGGGGCCCGGGGGAATGAGCAGTTCTTC
CASSQDGLRRSGARGNEQFF
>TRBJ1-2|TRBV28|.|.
TGTGCCAGCAGTTTAAACCAACCTCTAAACTATGGCTACACCTTC
CASSLNQPLNYGYTF
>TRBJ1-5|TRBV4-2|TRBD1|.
TGTGCCAGCAGCCAAGGCCGGGACAGGGGGTTTCATAGCAATCAGCCCCAGCATTTT
CASSQGRDRGFHSNQPQHF
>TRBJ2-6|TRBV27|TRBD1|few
TGTGCCACACAGGGGACACACTCTGGGGCCAACGTCCTGACTTTC
CATQGTHSGANVLTF
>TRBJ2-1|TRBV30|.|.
TGTGCCTGGCGCATGCGTGGGAGTACTCGCTACAATGAGCAGTTCTTC
CAWRMRGSTRYNEQFF